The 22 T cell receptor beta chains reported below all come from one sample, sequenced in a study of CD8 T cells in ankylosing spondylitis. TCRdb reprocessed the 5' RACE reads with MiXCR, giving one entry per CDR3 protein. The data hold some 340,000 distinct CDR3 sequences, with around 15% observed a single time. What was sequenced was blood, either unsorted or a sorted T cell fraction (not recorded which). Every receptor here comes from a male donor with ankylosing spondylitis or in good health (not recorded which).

The CDR3 reads CASSFGQGMNTEAFF. DNA of the CDR3: TGTGCCAGCAGCTTTGGGCAGGGCATGAACACTGAAGCTTTCTTT. The rearrangement uses TRBV11-2 and TRBJ1-1; D may be TRBD1 (5 bases). Trimming took 3 bases from V and 0 from J, leaving 11 bases between them. Germline V gene lookup returns CDR1 SGHAT and CDR2 FQNNGV. The length of the CDR3 is 15 residues.

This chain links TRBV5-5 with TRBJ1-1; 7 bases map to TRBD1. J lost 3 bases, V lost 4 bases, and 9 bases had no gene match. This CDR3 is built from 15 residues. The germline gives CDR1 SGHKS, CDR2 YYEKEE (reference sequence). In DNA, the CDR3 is TGTGCCAGCAGCCGAAGTACAGGGGTTGACACTGAAGCTTTCTTT. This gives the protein CASSRSTGVDTEAFF.

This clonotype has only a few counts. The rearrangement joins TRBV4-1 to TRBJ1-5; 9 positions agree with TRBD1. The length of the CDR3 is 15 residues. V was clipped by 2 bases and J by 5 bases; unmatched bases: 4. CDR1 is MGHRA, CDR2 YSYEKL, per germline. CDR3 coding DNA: TGCGCCAGCAGCCAAACCCGACAGGGGGATCAGCCCCAGCATTTT. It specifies CASSQTRQGDQPQHF.

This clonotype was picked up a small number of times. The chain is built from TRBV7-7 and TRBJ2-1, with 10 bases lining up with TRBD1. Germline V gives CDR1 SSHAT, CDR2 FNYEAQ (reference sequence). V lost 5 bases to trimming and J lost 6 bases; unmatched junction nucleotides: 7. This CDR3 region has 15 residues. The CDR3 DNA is TGTGCCAGCAGCAGGGGGACAGGGGCAACCAATGAGCAGTTCTTC. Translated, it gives CASSRGTGATNEQFF.

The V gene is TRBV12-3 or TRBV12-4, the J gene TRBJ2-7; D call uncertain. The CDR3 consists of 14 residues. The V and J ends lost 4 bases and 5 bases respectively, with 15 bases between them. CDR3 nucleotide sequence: TGTGCCAGCAGTTCCCGACCCCGTGCGGACGAGCAGTACTTC. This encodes CASSSRPRADEQYF.

CDR3 nucleotide sequence: TGTGCCAGCAGTGGAGCCGGCGCCGGGGAGCTGTTTTTT. Protein product: CASSGAGAGELFF. The V gene is TRBV25-1, the J gene TRBJ2-2, with unresolved D. Per germline, CDR1 MGHDK and CDR2 SYGVNS. V lost 4 bases and J 6 bases, leaving 9 bases between the germline ends. The CDR3 is made up of 13 amino acids.

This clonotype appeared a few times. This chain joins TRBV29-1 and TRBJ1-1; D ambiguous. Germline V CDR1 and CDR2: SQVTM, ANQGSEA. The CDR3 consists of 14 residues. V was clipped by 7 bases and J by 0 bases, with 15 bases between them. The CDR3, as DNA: TGCAGCGGACTAGGGTGGACGATGAACACTGAAGCTTTCTTT. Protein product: CSGLGWTMNTEAFF.

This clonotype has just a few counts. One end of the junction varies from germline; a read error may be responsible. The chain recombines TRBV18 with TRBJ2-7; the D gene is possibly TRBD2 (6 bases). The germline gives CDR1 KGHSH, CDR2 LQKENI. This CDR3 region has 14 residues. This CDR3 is CASSPSGRDYEQYF. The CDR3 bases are TGCGCCAGCAGCCCCTCGGGGCGGGACTACGAGCAGTACTTC.

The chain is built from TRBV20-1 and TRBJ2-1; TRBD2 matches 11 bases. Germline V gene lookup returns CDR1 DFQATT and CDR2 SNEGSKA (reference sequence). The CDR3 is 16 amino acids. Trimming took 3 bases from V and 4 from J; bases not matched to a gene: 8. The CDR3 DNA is TGCAGTGCTAGTCGAACTAGCGGGGGTCTATACAATGAGCAGTTCTTC. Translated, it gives CSASRTSGGLYNEQFF.

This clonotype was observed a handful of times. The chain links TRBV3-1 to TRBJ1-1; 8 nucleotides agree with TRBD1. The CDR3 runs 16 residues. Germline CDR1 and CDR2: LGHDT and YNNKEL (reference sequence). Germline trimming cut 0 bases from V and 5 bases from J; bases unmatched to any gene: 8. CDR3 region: CASSQDRGQVWTEAFF. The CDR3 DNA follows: TGTGCCAGCAGCCAAGACAGGGGGCAAGTTTGGACTGAAGCTTTCTTT. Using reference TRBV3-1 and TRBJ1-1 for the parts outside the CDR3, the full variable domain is DTAVSQTPKYLVTQMGNDKSIKCEQNLGHDTMYWYKQDSKKFLKIMFSYNNKELIINETVPNRFSPKSPDKAHLNLHINSLELGDSAVYFCASSQDRGQVWTEAFFGQGTRLTVV.

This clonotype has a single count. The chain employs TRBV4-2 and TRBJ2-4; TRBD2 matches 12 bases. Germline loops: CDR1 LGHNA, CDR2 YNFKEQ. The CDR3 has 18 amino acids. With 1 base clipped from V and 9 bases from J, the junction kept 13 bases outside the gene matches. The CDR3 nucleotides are TGTGCCAGCAGCCAAGGAGAAGCTAGCGGGAGGGCCCTAGGCATTCAGTACTTC. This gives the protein CASSQGEASGRALGIQYF.

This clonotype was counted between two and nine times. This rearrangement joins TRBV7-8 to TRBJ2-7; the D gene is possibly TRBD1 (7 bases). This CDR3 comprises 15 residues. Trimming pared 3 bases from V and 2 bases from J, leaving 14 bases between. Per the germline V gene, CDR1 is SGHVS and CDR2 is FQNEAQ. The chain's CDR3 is CASSFGGQGAYEQYF. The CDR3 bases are TGTGCCAGCAGCTTCGGGGGCCAGGGGGCCTACGAGCAGTACTTC.

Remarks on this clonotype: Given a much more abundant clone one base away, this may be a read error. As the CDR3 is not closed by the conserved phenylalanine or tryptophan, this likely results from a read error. The CDR3 protein is CALKPAGSFYGYTL. Written as DNA, the CDR3 is TGTGCCTTGAAGCCGGCCGGTTCCTTTTATGGCTACACCTTA. The rearrangement joins TRBV10-3 to TRBJ1-2; no reliable D call. The CDR3 contains 14 residues. Germline V gene sequence: CDR1 ENHRY, CDR2 SYGVKD. V lost 11 bases and J 5 bases, leaving 21 bases between the germline ends.

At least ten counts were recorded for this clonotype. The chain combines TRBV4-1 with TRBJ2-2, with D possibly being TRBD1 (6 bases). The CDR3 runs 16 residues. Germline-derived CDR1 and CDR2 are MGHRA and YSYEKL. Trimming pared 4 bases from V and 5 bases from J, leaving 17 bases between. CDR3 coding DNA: TGCGCCAGCAGCCTCGGGACGAAGGGGGTAACCGGGGAGCTGTTTTTT. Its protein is CASSLGTKGVTGELFF.

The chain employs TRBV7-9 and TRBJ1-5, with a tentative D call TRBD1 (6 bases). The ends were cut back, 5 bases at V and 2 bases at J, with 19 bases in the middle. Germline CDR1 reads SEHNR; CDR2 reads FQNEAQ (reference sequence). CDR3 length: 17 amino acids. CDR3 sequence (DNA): TGTGCCAGCAGCCGCTCGGGGGGCGTCCCTGGCAATCAGCCCCAGCATTTT. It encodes CASSRSGGVPGNQPQHF.

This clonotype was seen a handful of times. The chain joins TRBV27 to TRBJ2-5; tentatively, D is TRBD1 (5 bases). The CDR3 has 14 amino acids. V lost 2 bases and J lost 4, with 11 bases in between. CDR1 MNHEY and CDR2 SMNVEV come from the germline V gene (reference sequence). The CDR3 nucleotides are TGTGCCAGCAGTTTAAACCTGGGGCGAGAGACCCAGTACTTC. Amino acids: CASSLNLGRETQYF.

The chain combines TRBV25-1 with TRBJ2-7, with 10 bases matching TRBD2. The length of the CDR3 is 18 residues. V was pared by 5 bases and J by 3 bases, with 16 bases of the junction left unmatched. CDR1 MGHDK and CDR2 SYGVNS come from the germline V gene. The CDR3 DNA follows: TGTGCCAGCAGTCCGAATCGGGGGCTAGCGGGAGTAGGCTACGAGCAGTACTTC. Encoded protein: CASSPNRGLAGVGYEQYF.

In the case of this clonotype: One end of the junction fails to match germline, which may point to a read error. CDR3 protein: CASRPGSSYNSHLHF. CDR3 bases: TGTGCCAGCAGACCAGGGAGCTCCTATAATTCACACCTCCACTTT. The genes are TRBV6-1 and TRBJ1-6; D is possibly TRBD1 (5 bases). Per germline, CDR1 MNHNS and CDR2 SASEGT. The length of the CDR3 is 15 residues.

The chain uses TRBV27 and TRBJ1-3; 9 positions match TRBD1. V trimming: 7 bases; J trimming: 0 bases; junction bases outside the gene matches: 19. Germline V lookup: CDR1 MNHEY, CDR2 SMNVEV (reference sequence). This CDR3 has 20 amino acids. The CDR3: CASTVERQGVSSYSGNTIYF. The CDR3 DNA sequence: TGTGCCAGCACCGTGGAGAGACAGGGGGTTTCTTCCTACTCTGGAAACACCATATATTTT.

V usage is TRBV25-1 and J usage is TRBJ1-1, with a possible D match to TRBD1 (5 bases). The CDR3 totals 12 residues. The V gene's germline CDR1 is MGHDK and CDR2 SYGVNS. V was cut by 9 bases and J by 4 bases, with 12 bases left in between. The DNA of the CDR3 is TGTGCCAGTTGGGGGGTGGGCACTGAAGCTTTCTTT. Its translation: CASWGVGTEAFF.

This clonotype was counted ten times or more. The DNA for the CDR3 is TGCGCCAGCTTGGAAGACAGGAGCTCCTACAATGAGCAGTTCTTC. Amino acid sequence: CASLEDRSSYNEQFF. J is TRBJ2-1 and V is TRBV5-1, with D possibly TRBD1 on 6 matching bases. CDR1 and CDR2 (germline): SGHRS, YFSETQ. This CDR3 has 15 residues. Trimming stripped 7 bases from V and 0 bases from J, with 14 bases between. Full variable domain (remainder filled in from reference TRBV5-1 and TRBJ2-1): KAGVTQTPRYLIKTRGQQVTLSCSPISGHRSVSWYQQTPGQGLQFLFEYFSETQRNKGNFPGRFSGRQFSNSRSEMNVSTLELGDSALYLCASLEDRSSYNEQFFGPGTRLTVL.

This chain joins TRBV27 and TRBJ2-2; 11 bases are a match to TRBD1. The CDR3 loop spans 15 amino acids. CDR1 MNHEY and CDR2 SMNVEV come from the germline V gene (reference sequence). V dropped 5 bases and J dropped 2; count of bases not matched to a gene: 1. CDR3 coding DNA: TGTGCCAGCAGTCGGACAGGGGGCAACACCGGGGAGCTGTTTTTT. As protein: CASSRTGGNTGELFF.